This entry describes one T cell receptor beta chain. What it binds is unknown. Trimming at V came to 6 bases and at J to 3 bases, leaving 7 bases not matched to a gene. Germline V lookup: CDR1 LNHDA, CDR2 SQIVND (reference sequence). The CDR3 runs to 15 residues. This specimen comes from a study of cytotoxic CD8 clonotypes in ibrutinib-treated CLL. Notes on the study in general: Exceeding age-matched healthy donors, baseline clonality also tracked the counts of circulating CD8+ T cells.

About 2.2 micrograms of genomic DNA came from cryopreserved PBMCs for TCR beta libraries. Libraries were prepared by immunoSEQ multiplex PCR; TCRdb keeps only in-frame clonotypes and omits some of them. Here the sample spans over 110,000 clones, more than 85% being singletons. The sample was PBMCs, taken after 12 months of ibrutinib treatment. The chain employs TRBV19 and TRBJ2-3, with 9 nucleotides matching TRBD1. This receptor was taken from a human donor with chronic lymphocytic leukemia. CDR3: CASRQTGGGTDTQYF. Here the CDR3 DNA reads TGTGCCAGTAGGCAGACAGGGGGGGGTACAGATACGCAGTATTTT.